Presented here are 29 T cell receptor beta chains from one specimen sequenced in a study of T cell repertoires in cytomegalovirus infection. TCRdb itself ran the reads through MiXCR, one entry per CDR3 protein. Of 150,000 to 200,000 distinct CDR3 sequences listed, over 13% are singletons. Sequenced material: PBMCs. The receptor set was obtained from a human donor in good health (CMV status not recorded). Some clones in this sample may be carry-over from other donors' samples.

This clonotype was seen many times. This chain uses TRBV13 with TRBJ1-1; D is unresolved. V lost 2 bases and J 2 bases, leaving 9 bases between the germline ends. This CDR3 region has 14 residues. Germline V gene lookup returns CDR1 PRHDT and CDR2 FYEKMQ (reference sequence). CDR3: CASSLRARNTEAFF. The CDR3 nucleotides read TGTGCCAGCAGCTTAAGGGCGCGAAACACTGAAGCTTTCTTT.

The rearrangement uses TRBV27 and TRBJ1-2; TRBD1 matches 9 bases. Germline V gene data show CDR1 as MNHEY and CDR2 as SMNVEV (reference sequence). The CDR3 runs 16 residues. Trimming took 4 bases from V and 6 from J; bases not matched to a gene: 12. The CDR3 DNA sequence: TGTGCCAGCAGTTCACTGATGGACAGGGGTGAGAATGGCTACACCTTC. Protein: CASSSLMDRGENGYTF.

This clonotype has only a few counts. The CDR3 reads CASSLAAGPTDTQYF. The CDR3 nucleotides read TGTGCCAGCAGCTTAGCAGCGGGGCCCACAGATACGCAGTATTTT. This chain uses TRBV7-2 with TRBJ2-3; 7 nucleotides line up with TRBD2. The CDR3 runs 15 residues. Per the germline V gene, CDR1 is SGHTA and CDR2 is FQGNSA. The V segment lost 0 bases and the J segment 2 bases; nucleotides outside the gene matches: 2.

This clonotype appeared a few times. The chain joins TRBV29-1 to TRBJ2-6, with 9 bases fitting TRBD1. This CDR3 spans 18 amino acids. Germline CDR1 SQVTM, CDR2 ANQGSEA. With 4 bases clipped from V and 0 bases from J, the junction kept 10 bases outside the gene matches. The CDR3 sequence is CSVGHRGPEYSGANVLTF. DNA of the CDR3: TGCAGCGTTGGGCACAGGGGGCCTGAATACTCTGGGGCCAACGTCCTGACTTTC.

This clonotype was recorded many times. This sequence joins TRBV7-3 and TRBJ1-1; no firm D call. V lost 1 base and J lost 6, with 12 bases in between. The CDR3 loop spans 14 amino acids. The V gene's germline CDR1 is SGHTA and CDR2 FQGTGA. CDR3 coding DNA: TGTGCCAGCAGCTTAAACAAGGGCGCCGCTGAAGCTTTCTTT. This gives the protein CASSLNKGAAEAFF.

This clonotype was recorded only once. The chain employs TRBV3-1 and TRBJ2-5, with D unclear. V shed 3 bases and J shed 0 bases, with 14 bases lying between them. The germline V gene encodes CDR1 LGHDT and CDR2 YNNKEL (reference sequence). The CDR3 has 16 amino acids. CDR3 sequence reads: CASSHPRFGNQETQYF. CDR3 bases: TGTGCCAGCAGCCACCCACGTTTTGGGAACCAAGAGACCCAGTACTTC.

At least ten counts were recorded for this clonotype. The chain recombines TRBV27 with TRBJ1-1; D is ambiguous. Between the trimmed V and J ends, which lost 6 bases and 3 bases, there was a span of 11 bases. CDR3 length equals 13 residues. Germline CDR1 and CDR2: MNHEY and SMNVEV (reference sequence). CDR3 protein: CASSPRLHTEAFF. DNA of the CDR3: TGTGCCAGCAGCCCTCGGTTGCACACTGAAGCTTTCTTT.

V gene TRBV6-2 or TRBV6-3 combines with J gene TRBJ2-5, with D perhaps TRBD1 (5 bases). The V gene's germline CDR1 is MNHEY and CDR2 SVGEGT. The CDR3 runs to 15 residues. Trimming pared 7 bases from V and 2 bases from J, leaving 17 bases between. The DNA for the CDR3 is TGTGCCAGCAAACTGCGCGGCAGGGATCAAGAGACCCAGTACTTC. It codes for CASKLRGRDQETQYF.

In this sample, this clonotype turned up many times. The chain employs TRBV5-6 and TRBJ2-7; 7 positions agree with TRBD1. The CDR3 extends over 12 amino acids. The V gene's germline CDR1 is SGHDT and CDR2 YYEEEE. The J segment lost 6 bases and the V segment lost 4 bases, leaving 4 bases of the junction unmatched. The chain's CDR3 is CASSAGTVEQYF. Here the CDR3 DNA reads TGTGCCAGCAGCGCAGGGACAGTCGAGCAGTACTTC.

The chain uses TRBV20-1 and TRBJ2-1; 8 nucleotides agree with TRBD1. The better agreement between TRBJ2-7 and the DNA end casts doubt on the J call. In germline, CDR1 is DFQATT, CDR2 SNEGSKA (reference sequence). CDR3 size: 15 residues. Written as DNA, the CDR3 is TGCAGTGCTACTACCGGGACAGGTTTCAACAATGAGCAGTACTTC. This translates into CSATTGTGFNNEQYF.

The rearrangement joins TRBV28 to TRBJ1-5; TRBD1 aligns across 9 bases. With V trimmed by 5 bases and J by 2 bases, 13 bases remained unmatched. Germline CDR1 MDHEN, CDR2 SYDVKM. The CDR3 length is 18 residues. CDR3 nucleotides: TGTGCCAGCAGTCCGGCGGGACAGGGTTGGTCGGGCAATCAGCCCCAGCATTTT. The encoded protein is CASSPAGQGWSGNQPQHF.

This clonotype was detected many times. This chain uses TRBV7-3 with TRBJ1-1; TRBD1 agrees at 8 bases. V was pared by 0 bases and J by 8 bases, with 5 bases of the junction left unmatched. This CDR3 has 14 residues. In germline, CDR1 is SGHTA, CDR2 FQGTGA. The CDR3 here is CASSLTVGQGEAFF. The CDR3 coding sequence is TGTGCCAGCAGCTTAACGGTTGGACAGGGCGAAGCTTTCTTT.

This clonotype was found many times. This CDR3 is CASSLGGQGSNSPLHF. DNA of the CDR3: TGTGCCAGCAGCTTGGGGGGACAGGGGTCGAATTCACCCCTCCACTTT. The chain joins TRBV7-2 to TRBJ1-6; 10 bases are shared with TRBD1. CDR1 SGHTA and CDR2 FQGNSA come from the germline V gene. The V segment lost 3 bases and the J segment 7 bases; nucleotides outside the gene matches: 6. This CDR3 spans 16 amino acids. Full variable domain (remainder filled in from reference TRBV7-2 and TRBJ1-6): GAGVSQSPSNKVTEKGKDVELRCDPISGHTALYWYRQSLGQGLEFLIYFQGNSAPDKSGLPSDRFSAERTGGSVSTLTIQRTQQEDSAVYLCASSLGGQGSNSPLHFGNGTRLTVT.

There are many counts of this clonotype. CDR3 coding DNA: TGCGCCAGCAGCCTCGGGGAGTTCGGAGATACGCAGTATTTT. This gives the protein CASSLGEFGDTQYF. V is TRBV4-3 and J is TRBJ2-3; a possible D gene is TRBD2 (5 bases). Trimming shortened V by 4 bases and J by 5 bases, and 13 bases separated the two germline ends. CDR1 and CDR2 from the germline V gene are LGHNA and YSLEER. The CDR3 runs 14 residues.

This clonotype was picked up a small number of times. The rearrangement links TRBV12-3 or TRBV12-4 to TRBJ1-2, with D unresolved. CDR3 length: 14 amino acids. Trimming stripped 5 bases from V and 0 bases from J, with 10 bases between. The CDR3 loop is CASSLGRSNYGYTF. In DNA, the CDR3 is TGTGCCAGCAGTCTCGGACGGTCTAACTATGGCTACACCTTC.

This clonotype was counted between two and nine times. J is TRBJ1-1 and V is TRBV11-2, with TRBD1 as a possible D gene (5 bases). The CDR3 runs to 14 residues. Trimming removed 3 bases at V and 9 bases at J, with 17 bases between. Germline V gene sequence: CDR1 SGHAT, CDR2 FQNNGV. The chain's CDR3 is CASSFSATGEKAFF. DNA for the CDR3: TGTGCCAGCAGCTTTTCAGCTACGGGGGAAAAAGCTTTCTTT.

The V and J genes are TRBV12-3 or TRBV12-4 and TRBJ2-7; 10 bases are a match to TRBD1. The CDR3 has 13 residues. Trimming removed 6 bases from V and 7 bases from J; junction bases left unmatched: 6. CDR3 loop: CASSGGQGREQYF. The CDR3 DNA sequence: TGTGCCAGCAGCGGGGGACAGGGGAGGGAGCAGTACTTC.

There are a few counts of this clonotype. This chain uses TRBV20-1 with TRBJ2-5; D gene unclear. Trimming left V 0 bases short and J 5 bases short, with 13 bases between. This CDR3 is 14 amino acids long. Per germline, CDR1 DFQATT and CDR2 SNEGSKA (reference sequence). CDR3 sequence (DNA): TGCAGTGCTAGAGATATCGACCAGCCCGAGACCCAGTACTTC. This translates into CSARDIDQPETQYF.

For the CDR3, the DNA is TGTGCCAGCAGCTTAGCGAAAAGGGGCACAGATACGCAGTATTTT. The encoded protein is CASSLAKRGTDTQYF. The gene calls are TRBV7-6 and TRBJ2-3, with D uncertain. The V gene's germline CDR1 is SGHVS and CDR2 FNYEAQ. This CDR3 contains 15 residues. V lost 0 bases to trimming and J lost 1 base, with 8 bases between them.

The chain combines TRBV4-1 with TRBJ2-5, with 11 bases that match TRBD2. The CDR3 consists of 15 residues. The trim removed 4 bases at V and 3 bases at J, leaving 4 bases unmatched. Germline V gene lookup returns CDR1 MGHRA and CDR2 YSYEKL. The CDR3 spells CASSPPGLAEETQYF. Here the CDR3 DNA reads TGCGCCAGCAGCCCACCGGGACTAGCGGAAGAGACCCAGTACTTC.

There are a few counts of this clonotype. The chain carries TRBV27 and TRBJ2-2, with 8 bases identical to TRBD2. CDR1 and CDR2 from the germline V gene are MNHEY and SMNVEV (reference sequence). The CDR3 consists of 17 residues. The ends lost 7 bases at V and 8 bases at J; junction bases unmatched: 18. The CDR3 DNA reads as TGTGCCAGCACCAAACTAGCGGACAATCCCCAAGCGGGGGAGCTGTTTTTT. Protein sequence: CASTKLADNPQAGELFF.

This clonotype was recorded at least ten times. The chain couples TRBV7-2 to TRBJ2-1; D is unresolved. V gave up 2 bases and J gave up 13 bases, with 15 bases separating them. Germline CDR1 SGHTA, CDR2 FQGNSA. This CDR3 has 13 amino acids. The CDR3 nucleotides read TGTGCCAGCAGCTTAACTGGCCTCCTATTACAGTTCTTC. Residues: CASSLTGLLLQFF.

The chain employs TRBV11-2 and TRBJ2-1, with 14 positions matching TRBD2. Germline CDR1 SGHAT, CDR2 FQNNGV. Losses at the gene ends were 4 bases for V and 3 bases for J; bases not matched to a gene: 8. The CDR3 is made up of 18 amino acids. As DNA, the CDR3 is TGTGCCAGCAGCTCGGGACTAGCGGGAGCCGACCGCTACAATGAGCAGTTCTTC. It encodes CASSSGLAGADRYNEQFF.

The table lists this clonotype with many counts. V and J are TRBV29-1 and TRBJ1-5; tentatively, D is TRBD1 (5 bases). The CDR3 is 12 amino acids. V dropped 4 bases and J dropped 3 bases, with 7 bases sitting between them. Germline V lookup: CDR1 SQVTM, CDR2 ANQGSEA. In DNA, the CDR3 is TGCAGCGTTGGAGGGGTCAATCAGCCCCAGCATTTT. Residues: CSVGGVNQPQHF.

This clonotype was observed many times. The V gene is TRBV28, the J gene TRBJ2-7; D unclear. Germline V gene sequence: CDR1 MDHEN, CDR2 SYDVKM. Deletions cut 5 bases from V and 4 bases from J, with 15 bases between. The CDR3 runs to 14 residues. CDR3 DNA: TGTGCCAGCAGTCCCCAGGTTCCAATTTACGAGCAGTACTTC. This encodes CASSPQVPIYEQYF.

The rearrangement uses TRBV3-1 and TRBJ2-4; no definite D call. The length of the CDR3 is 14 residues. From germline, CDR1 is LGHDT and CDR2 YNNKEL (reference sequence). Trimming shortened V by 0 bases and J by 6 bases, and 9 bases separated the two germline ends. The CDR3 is CASSQDLVLNIQYF. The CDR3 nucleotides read TGTGCCAGCAGCCAAGATTTAGTTCTAAACATTCAGTACTTC. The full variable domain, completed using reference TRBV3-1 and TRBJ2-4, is DTAVSQTPKYLVTQMGNDKSIKCEQNLGHDTMYWYKQDSKKFLKIMFSYNNKELIINETVPNRFSPKSPDKAHLNLHINSLELGDSAVYFCASSQDLVLNIQYFGAGTRLSVL.

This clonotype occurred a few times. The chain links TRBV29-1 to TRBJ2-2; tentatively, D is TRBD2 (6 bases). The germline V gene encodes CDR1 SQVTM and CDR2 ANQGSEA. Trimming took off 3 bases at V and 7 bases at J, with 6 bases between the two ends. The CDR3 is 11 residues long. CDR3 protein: CSVEGGGELFF. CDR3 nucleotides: TGCAGCGTTGAGGGGGGCGGGGAGCTGTTTTTT.

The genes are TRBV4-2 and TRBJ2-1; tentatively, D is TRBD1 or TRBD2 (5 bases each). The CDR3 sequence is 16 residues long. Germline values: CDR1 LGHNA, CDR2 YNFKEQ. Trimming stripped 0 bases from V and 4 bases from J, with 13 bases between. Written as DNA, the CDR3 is TGTGCCAGCAGCCAAGAAGGAACTAGGGGATACAATGAGCAGTTCTTC. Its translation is CASSQEGTRGYNEQFF.

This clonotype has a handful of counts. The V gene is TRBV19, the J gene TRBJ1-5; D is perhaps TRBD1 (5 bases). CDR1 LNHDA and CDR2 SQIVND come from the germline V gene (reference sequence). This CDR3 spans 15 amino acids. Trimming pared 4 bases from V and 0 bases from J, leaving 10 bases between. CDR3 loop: CASSTRQYSNQPQHF. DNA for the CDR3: TGTGCCAGTAGTACCCGACAGTATAGCAATCAGCCCCAGCATTTT.